This entry concerns a single T cell receptor beta chain. Its antigen is undetermined. The CDR3 extends over 17 amino acids. The germline V gene has CDR1 MGHRA and CDR2 YSYEKL. V lost 1 base and J 5 bases, leaving 19 bases between the germline ends. The sample is drawn from a study of cytomegalovirus exposure and HLA in healthy donors. Study-wide findings and caveats: Donor immune exposure was known only as CMV serostatus.

In the PCR, 60 Vbeta and 13 Jbeta primers were used. TCRdb's table, derived via immunoSEQ multiplex PCR, lists solely in-frame clones and lacks some. The sample includes over 100,000 clones, about 61% seen only once; the top ten take roughly 2.5%. Sequenced material: PBMCs. The TCR originated in a woman aged 40 to 49 in good health and CMV-seronegative. The chain combines TRBV4-1 with TRBJ2-3; D ambiguous. This chain's CDR3 is CASSQGVPGSEGDTQYF. The CDR3 region has the DNA TGCGCCAGCAGCCAAGGGGTCCCAGGTAGTGAAGGAGATACGCAGTATTTT.